This TCR beta chain was captured in a study of shared clonotypes between healthy human individuals. The length of the CDR3 is 13 residues. The ends were cut back, 4 bases at V and 9 bases at J, with 15 bases in the middle. CDR1 SNHLY and CDR2 FYNNEI come from the germline V gene. The split of CD4+ cells yielded CD45RA+ naive and CD45RA-negative memory subsets. Measured with immunoSEQ multiplex PCR; TCRdb has only the in-frame clones, and not every one. Of 2 million to 2.5 million clones listed, around 90% are singletons. The chain recombines TRBV2 with TRBJ2-5, with D possibly TRBD2 on 6 matching bases. Sequencing used naive CD4+ T cells from PBMCs. Indicated subset: CD45RA+ positively selected. This sequence originates from a man between 18 and 29 years old in good health. Some clones in this sample may be carry-over from other donors' samples. DNA for the CDR3: TGTGCCAGCAGTGCTGAACAGCGGGCGGCCCAGTACTTC. It translates to CASSAEQRAAQYF.